This T cell receptor (beta chain) came from a study of cytotoxic CD8 clonotypes in ibrutinib-treated CLL. Regarding the study as a whole: Public clonotypes showed up rarely, and on treatment they shrank or held steady.

Comments on this clone: The antigen remains unidentified.

The method was immunoSEQ multiplex PCR; TCRdb's version includes in-frame clones alone and lacks a portion of them. The data show 80,000 to 95,000 clones, about 85% seen once. Trimming cost V 5 bases and J 1 base, with 15 bases left between them. Germline CDR1 and CDR2: SGHAT and FQNNGV. The CDR3 is 16 amino acids. The sample in question was PBMCs, obtained after 12 months of ibrutinib treatment. The source of this sequence is a human donor with chronic lymphocytic leukemia. V gene TRBV11-2 combines with J gene TRBJ1-3, with D possibly TRBD1 on 6 matching bases. The CDR3 nucleotides read TGTGCCAGCAGCCTGGGGGCAGGGGCTTCTGGAAACACCATATATTTT. This gives the protein CASSLGAGASGNTIYF.